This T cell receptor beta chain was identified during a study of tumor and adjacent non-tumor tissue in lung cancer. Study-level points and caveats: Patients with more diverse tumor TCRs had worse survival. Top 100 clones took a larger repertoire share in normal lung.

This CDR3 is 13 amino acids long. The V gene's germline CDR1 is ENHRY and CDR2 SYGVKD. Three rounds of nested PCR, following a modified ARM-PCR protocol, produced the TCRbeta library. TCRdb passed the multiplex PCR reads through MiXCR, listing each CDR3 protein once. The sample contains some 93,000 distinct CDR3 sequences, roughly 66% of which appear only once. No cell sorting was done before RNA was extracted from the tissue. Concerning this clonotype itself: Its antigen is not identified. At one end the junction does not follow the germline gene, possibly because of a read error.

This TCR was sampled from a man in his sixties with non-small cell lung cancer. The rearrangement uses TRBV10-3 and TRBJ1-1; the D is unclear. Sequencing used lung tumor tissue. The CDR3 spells CAIRPNTNIEAFF. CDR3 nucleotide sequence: TGTGCCATCAGGCCTAATACGAACATTGAAGCTTTCTTT.